These 28 T cell receptor beta chains were sequenced from one sample in a study of T cell responses to AZD1222 COVID-19 vaccine. The repertoire was sequenced with immunoSEQ multiplex PCR; TCRdb's copy has only in-frame clones and lacks some. The sample carries 85,000 to 110,000 clones, over 80% recorded once. Sequenced here: peripheral blood, sampled on day 0 of AZD1222 vaccination. Source of these receptors: an adult in good health.

This chain links TRBV2 with TRBJ2-5, with 13 bases lining up with TRBD2. This CDR3 region has 17 residues. V trimming: 4 bases; J trimming: 5 bases; junction bases outside the gene matches: 10. Germline V gene lookup returns CDR1 SNHLY and CDR2 FYNNEI. The CDR3 region is CASSGLGTSGTSETQYF. The CDR3 region has the DNA TGTGCCAGCAGTGGGCTAGGGACTAGCGGGACAAGCGAGACCCAGTACTTC.

The gene calls are TRBV16 and TRBJ2-3; 7 nucleotides match TRBD2. CDR3 length equals 13 residues. V lost 0 bases and J lost 11; bases outside the gene matches: 5. Germline loops: CDR1 KGHSY, CDR2 FQNENV. The CDR3 region has the DNA TGTGCCAGCAGCCAATCTTCCAGCGGGAAGCAGTATTTT. This codes for CASSQSSSGKQYF.

The CDR3 region is CASSDAGANVLTF. The DNA of the CDR3 is TGCGCCAGCAGTGATGCTGGGGCCAACGTCCTGACTTTC. The V and J genes are TRBV10-1 and TRBJ2-6, with D hard to call. V was trimmed by 3 bases and J by 2 bases, leaving 2 bases between them. The CDR3 sequence is 13 residues long. Germline V CDR1 and CDR2: WNHNN, SYGVQD (reference sequence).

This chain links TRBV4-3 with TRBJ1-2; TRBD1 is a possible D gene (5 bases). V was shortened by 1 base and J by 10 bases, with 16 bases between the two germline ends. This CDR3 has 14 amino acids. Germline CDR1 and CDR2: LGHNA and YSLEER. In nucleotides, the CDR3 is TGCGCCAGCAGCCAAGGGGCCCAGGGTTTCGACTACACCTTC. It translates to CASSQGAQGFDYTF.

This CDR3 is CASSPQGDTEAFF. In DNA, the CDR3 is TGTGCCAGCTCACCACAGGGGGACACTGAAGCTTTCTTT. The chain has TRBV18 and TRBJ1-1; tentatively, D is TRBD1 (6 bases). Trimming pared 1 base from V and 3 bases from J, leaving 6 bases between. This CDR3 has 13 amino acids. The germline CDR1 and CDR2 sequences are KGHSH and LQKENI.

This chain joins TRBV19 and TRBJ2-2; the match to TRBD1 covers 8 bases. V gave up 4 bases and J gave up 4 bases; unmatched junction bases: 8. Looked up from germline, CDR1 is LNHDA and CDR2 is SQIVND (reference sequence). The CDR3 extends over 16 amino acids. The CDR3 DNA reads TGTGCCAGTAGTAGTGGGGGGACAGGTGGCACCGGGGAGCTGTTTTTT. It specifies CASSSGGTGGTGELFF. Together with reference TRBV19 and TRBJ2-2, the CDR3 gives the full variable domain: DGGITQSPKYLFRKEGQNVTLSCEQNLNHDAMYWYRQDPGQGLRLIYYSQIVNDFQKGDIAEGYSVSREKKESFPLTVTSAQKNPTAFYLCASSSGGTGGTGELFFGEGSRLTVL.

The chain joins TRBV25-1 to TRBJ2-3; 9 nucleotides line up with TRBD2. The CDR3 covers 15 residues. Germline V gene data show CDR1 as MGHDK and CDR2 as SYGVNS. The J segment lost 9 bases and the V segment lost 2 bases, leaving 9 bases of the junction unmatched. The CDR3 protein is CASSEPGLAFRTQYF. The CDR3 DNA follows: TGTGCCAGCAGTGAACCGGGACTAGCCTTCAGGACGCAGTATTTT.

This chain joins TRBV7-2 and TRBJ2-1; D uncertain. Germline CDR1 is SGHTA and CDR2 is FQGNSA. This CDR3 spans 14 amino acids. V was pared by 7 bases and J by 6 bases, with 16 bases between. CDR3 in amino acids: CASMAGRAANEQFF. In DNA, the CDR3 is TGTGCCAGCATGGCCGGCCGGGCCGCCAATGAGCAGTTCTTC.

The CDR3 reads CASSKGSGQNTEAFF. CDR3 coding DNA: TGTGCCAGCAGCAAAGGCTCGGGACAAAACACTGAAGCTTTCTTT. The chain employs TRBV13 and TRBJ1-1; D is perhaps TRBD1 (6 bases). The germline V and J ends were trimmed by 5 bases and 2 bases, with 15 bases remaining between them. The CDR3 runs 15 residues. From germline, CDR1 is PRHDT and CDR2 FYEKMQ (reference sequence).

This clone was observed a handful of times. The rearrangement links TRBV5-1 to TRBJ1-1, with TRBD1 identical over 7 bases. Trimming at V came to 4 bases and at J to 1 base, leaving 10 bases not matched to a gene. The length of the CDR3 is 16 residues. The germline V gene encodes CDR1 SGHRS and CDR2 YFSETQ. CDR3 bases: TGCGCCAGCAGCATGCAAGGGGGACAGACGAACACTGAAGCTTTCTTT. Translating gives CASSMQGGQTNTEAFF.

The chain uses TRBV7-2 and TRBJ1-2, with D uncertain. V gave up 1 base and J gave up 4 bases, with 10 bases separating them. CDR3 length: 14 amino acids. The germline V gene has CDR1 SGHTA and CDR2 FQGNSA. The CDR3 protein is CASSLVGAVYGYTF. The CDR3, as DNA: TGTGCCAGCAGCTTAGTGGGAGCCGTCTATGGCTACACCTTC.

The chain uses TRBV7-3 and TRBJ2-2, with TRBD1 matching 9 bases. V lost 3 bases to trimming and J lost 5 bases; unmatched junction nucleotides: 13. The length of the CDR3 is 18 residues. CDR1 is SGHTA, CDR2 FQGTGA, per germline. CDR3 coding DNA: TGTGCCAGCAGCTTGATCCCCCTAGACAGGGGGGGAACCGGGGAGCTGTTTTTT. This sequence encodes CASSLIPLDRGGTGELFF.

The J gene is TRBJ2-1, the V gene TRBV30, with TRBD2 identical over 10 bases. With V trimmed by 4 bases and J by 0 bases, 12 bases remained unmatched. The germline V gene has CDR1 GTSNPN and CDR2 SVGIG (reference sequence). The CDR3 is 18 residues long. The CDR3 DNA sequence: TGTGCCTGGACTAGCGGGAGAACGAACAGGGGCTCCTACAATGAGCAGTTCTTC. Translation gives CAWTSGRTNRGSYNEQFF.

The J gene is TRBJ1-1, the V gene TRBV7-9, with TRBD1 matching 11 bases. In germline, CDR1 is SEHNR, CDR2 FQNEAQ (reference sequence). The CDR3 length is 14 residues. Germline trimming cut 5 bases from V and 4 bases from J; bases unmatched to any gene: 3. The CDR3 sequence: CASSPGQGGTEAFF. The DNA of the CDR3 is TGTGCCAGCAGCCCGGGACAGGGGGGCACTGAAGCTTTCTTT.

CDR3 sequence reads: CASSERGPYGYTF. Written as DNA, the CDR3 is TGTGCCAGCAGTGAAAGGGGTCCCTATGGCTACACCTTC. The V and J genes are TRBV6-1 and TRBJ1-2; a weak D match, TRBD1 (5 bases). The V gene's germline CDR1 is MNHNS and CDR2 SASEGT. The CDR3 has 13 residues. Trimming left V 2 bases short and J 4 bases short, with 8 bases between.

The gene calls are TRBV11-2 and TRBJ1-2; no reliable D call. The CDR3 has 16 amino acids. V was clipped by 0 bases and J by 0 bases, with 11 bases between them. Germline V gene lookup returns CDR1 SGHAT and CDR2 FQNNGV. Written as DNA, the CDR3 is TGTGCCAGCAGCTTAGATGGCGACGCAGCTAACTATGGCTACACCTTC. This encodes CASSLDGDAANYGYTF.

V gene TRBV7-2 combines with J gene TRBJ1-5, with TRBD1 as a possible D gene (6 bases). With 0 bases removed from V and 3 bases from J, the gap between germline ends came to 9 bases. Germline V lookup: CDR1 SGHTA, CDR2 FQGNSA. CDR3 length: 15 amino acids. The CDR3 sequence is CASSLAGGINQPQHF. CDR3 sequence (DNA): TGTGCCAGCAGCTTAGCCGGGGGCATCAATCAGCCCCAGCATTTT.

The chain employs TRBV10-1 and TRBJ1-1; D possibly corresponds to TRBD1 (6 bases). The V end was cut by 4 bases, the J end by 1 base, with 10 bases between. From germline, CDR1 is WNHNN and CDR2 SYGVQD (reference sequence). The CDR3 loop spans 14 amino acids. The DNA of the CDR3 is TGCGCCAGCAGTGGGAACAGGGCGAACACTGAAGCTTTCTTT. It is translated as CASSGNRANTEAFF.

This chain links TRBV27 with TRBJ1-1; 7 nucleotides agree with TRBD1. Germline V lookup: CDR1 MNHEY, CDR2 SMNVEV (reference sequence). This CDR3 is built from 15 residues. With 0 bases clipped from V and 1 base from J, the junction kept 2 bases outside the gene matches. Here the CDR3 reads CASSLSSGGNTEAFF. CDR3 DNA sequence: TGTGCCAGCAGTTTATCCTCAGGGGGGAACACTGAAGCTTTCTTT.

V gene TRBV11-2 combines with J gene TRBJ2-1; 8 bases are a match to TRBD2. V trimming: 4 bases; J trimming: 8 bases; junction bases outside the gene matches: 1. Germline V gene data show CDR1 as SGHAT and CDR2 as FQNNGV. CDR3 size: 12 residues. CDR3 amino acids: CASSSGLDEQFF. The CDR3 DNA is TGTGCCAGCAGCTCGGGACTAGATGAGCAGTTCTTC.

The V gene is TRBV11-2, the J gene TRBJ1-6, with D uncertain. CDR3 length equals 15 residues. The V end was cut by 1 base, the J end by 0 bases, with 4 bases between. Germline CDR1 is SGHAT and CDR2 is FQNNGV. Written as DNA, the CDR3 is TGTGCCAGCAGCTTAGTTAGCTCCTATAATTCACCCCTCCACTTT. Residues: CASSLVSSYNSPLHF.

The chain combines TRBV4-2 with TRBJ1-1; D is possibly TRBD1 (6 bases). Between the trimmed V and J ends, which lost 6 bases and 4 bases, there was a span of 18 bases. CDR1 and CDR2 from the germline V gene are LGHNA and YNFKEQ. The CDR3 is 15 amino acids. The CDR3 reads CASSHTTGAPTEAFF. CDR3 in DNA: TGTGCCAGCAGTCATACTACGGGGGCGCCCACTGAAGCTTTCTTT.

The V call is TRBV7-6, the J call TRBJ1-2; D might be TRBD1 (5 bases). Germline V gene lookup returns CDR1 SGHVS and CDR2 FNYEAQ. V was trimmed by 5 bases and J by 8 bases, leaving 12 bases between them. The CDR3 totals 12 residues. The DNA of the CDR3 is TGTGCCAGCAGCAGCGGGACTCTGGGCTACACCTTC. It specifies CASSSGTLGYTF.

V is TRBV12-3 or TRBV12-4 and J is TRBJ1-4; D perhaps matches TRBD1 (6 bases). Deletions cut 5 bases from V and 13 bases from J, with 11 bases between. The CDR3 is 11 amino acids. The CDR3 spells CASSAGQLLFF. Written as DNA, the CDR3 is TGTGCCAGCAGTGCCGGACAGCTACTGTTTTTT.

This sequence joins TRBV18 and TRBJ1-2, with D uncertain. The CDR3 loop spans 12 amino acids. V lost 8 bases and J 7 bases, leaving 14 bases between the germline ends. Germline V gene lookup returns CDR1 KGHSH and CDR2 LQKENI. The CDR3 sequence: CASQVDSGGYTF. The CDR3 bases are TGTGCCAGCCAGGTGGATAGCGGTGGCTACACCTTC.

The sample holds one count of this clone. The chain couples TRBV6-2 or TRBV6-3 to TRBJ2-1; D gene unclear. CDR1 is MNHEY, CDR2 SVGEGT, per germline. The CDR3 contains 13 residues. V was pared by 2 bases and J by 3 bases, with 5 bases between. Here the CDR3 DNA reads TGTGCCAGCAGTTACAAGGTCTACAATGAGCAGTTCTTC. It yields the protein CASSYKVYNEQFF.

This rearrangement joins TRBV28 to TRBJ1-2; no firm D call. Per the germline V gene, CDR1 is MDHEN and CDR2 is SYDVKM. Between the trimmed V and J ends, which lost 6 bases and 0 bases, there was a span of 14 bases. The CDR3 is made up of 15 amino acids. CDR3 DNA sequence: TGTGCCAGCAGGCCCGCCGGACGATCTAACTATGGCTACACCTTC. It translates to CASRPAGRSNYGYTF.

This chain joins TRBV2 and TRBJ1-5, with TRBD1 identical over 9 bases. The V gene end was trimmed by 7 bases and the J gene end by 6 bases; junction bases not matched to a gene: 10. The germline gives CDR1 SNHLY, CDR2 FYNNEI. This CDR3 contains 15 residues. DNA of the CDR3: TGTGCCAGCACCTTAACAGGGGGCGGAGGTCAGCCCCAGCATTTT. This sequence encodes CASTLTGGGGQPQHF.